These T cell receptor beta chains were read from a single sample in a study of shared clonotypes between healthy human individuals. The data were produced by immunoSEQ multiplex PCR, yet TCRdb's version contains in-frame clones alone and is incomplete. The sample consists of about 1.4 million clones, roughly 96% of them appearing once. Specimen: naive CD4+ T cells sorted from blood. These receptors all come from a man aged 25 to 40 in good health. CDR3s include the opening cysteine and the closing phenylalanine or tryptophan. The D gene is left open where the match is weak. Where a row states a size, it is once, few, many or the class of an expanded clone; other rows omit it.

-,TRBJ1-1,TRBV4-1,-,CASSQVREGGAFF,TGCGCCAGCAGCCAAGTCAGGGAGGGGGGAGCTTTCTTT
-,TRBJ1-1,TRBV4-2,-,CASSQGGTPNTEAFF,TGTGCCAGCAGCCAAGGCGGGACACCCAACACTGAAGCTTTCTTT
-,TRBJ2-2,TRBV5-1,-,CASNFGGGNTGELFF,TGCGCCAGCAACTTTGGGGGAGGGAACACCGGGGAGCTGTTTTTT
TRBD1,TRBJ2-7,TRBV11-3,-,CASSLGGTGGEQYF,TGTGCCAGCAGCTTAGGGGGGACAGGCGGCGAGCAGTACTTC
TRBD2,TRBJ2-1,TRBV5-1,-,CASSLGFVTSGNNEQFF,TGCGCCAGCAGCTTGGGCTTCGTGACTAGCGGAAACAATGAGCAGTTCTTC
-,TRBJ1-4,TRBV15,-,CATTGAQLYNEKLFF,TGTGCCACCACGGGCGCCCAGCTTTATAATGAAAAACTGTTTTTT
TRBD1,TRBJ2-7,TRBV7-2,-,CASSGASGQGFYEQYF,TGTGCCAGCAGCGGTGCGTCGGGACAGGGATTCTACGAGCAGTACTTC
-,TRBJ2-7,TRBV6-5,-,CASRKDIYEQYF,TGTGCCAGCAGGAAGGATATCTACGAGCAGTACTTC
-,TRBJ1-1,TRBV5-4,-,CASSSQGVNTEAFF,TGTGCCAGCAGCAGCCAAGGGGTGAACACTGAAGCTTTCTTT
-,TRBJ2-3,TRBV9,once,CASSVEGRGTPTTDTQYF,TGTGCCAGCAGCGTAGAAGGGAGGGGGACCCCCACCACAGATACGCAGTATTTT
-,TRBJ2-5,TRBV5-1,once,CASFREDGETQYF,TGCGCCAGCTTTAGAGAAGACGGAGAGACCCAGTACTTC
TRBD1,TRBJ2-7,TRBV2,-,CASSDPGQGVGEQYF,TGTGCCAGCAGTGACCCGGGACAGGGGGTGGGGGAGCAGTACTTC
TRBD2,TRBJ2-5,TRBV5-4,-,CASSLKGGRETQYF,TGTGCCAGCAGCTTGAAGGGAGGGAGAGAGACCCAGTACTTC
-,TRBJ1-1,TRBV4-3,-,CASSQDWGATEAFF,TGCGCCAGCAGCCAAGATTGGGGGGCCACTGAAGCTTTCTTT
TRBD2,TRBJ2-1,TRBV7-8,-,CASSLASGLAVYNEQFF,TGTGCCAGCAGCTTAGCGTCCGGACTAGCGGTTTACAATGAGCAGTTCTTC
-,TRBJ2-7,TRBV6-1,-,CASSGGPYEQYF,TGTGCCAGCAGTGGGGGGCCCTACGAGCAGTACTTC
-,TRBJ2-7,TRBV5-1,-,CASSLEGRRSGYEQYF,TGCGCCAGCAGCTTGGAGGGCCGGCGGTCCGGGTACGAGCAGTACTTC
TRBD2,TRBJ2-1,TRBV10-3,-,CAIAPGRLAGTDDEQFF,TGTGCCATCGCCCCGGGTCGGCTAGCGGGAACCGACGATGAGCAGTTCTTC
TRBD1,TRBJ2-1,TRBV11-3,-,CASSRDRGNEQFF,TGTGCCAGCAGCCGGGACAGAGGGAATGAGCAGTTCTTC
-,TRBJ2-3,TRBV20-1,-,CSARTDTQYF,TGCAGTGCCAGGACAGATACGCAGTATTTT
-,TRBJ1-5,TRBV5-6,-,CASSLFGINQPQHF,TGTGCCAGCAGCTTGTTTGGCATTAATCAGCCCCAGCATTTT
-,TRBJ1-5,TRBV4-3,-,CASSQEVNQPQHF,TGCGCCAGCAGCCAAGAGGTAAATCAGCCCCAGCATTTT
-,TRBJ1-5,TRBV7-6,-,CASSLDTGNQPQHF,TGTGCCAGCAGCCTAGACACGGGCAATCAGCCCCAGCATTTT
TRBD2,TRBJ2-1,TRBV19,-,CASNPGTSGSEQFF,TGTGCCAGTAACCCCGGGACTAGCGGGAGTGAGCAGTTCTTC
-,TRBJ2-3,TRBV7-9,few,CASSLKVDTQYF,TGTGCCAGCAGCTTAAAGGTAGATACGCAGTATTTT
-,TRBJ2-7,TRBV4-3,-,CASSQDRGTGQYF,TGCGCCAGCAGCCAAGATAGAGGCACGGGACAGTACTTC
-,TRBJ2-5,TRBV15,-,CATSRATEGTQYF,TGTGCCACCAGCAGGGCCACAGAGGGGACCCAGTACTTC
-,TRBJ1-3,TRBV29-1,-,CSVAGGSTDTIYF,TGCAGCGTTGCAGGAGGGAGCACGGACACCATATATTTT
TRBD1,TRBJ1-5,TRBV10-3,-,CAISSGQGNQPQHF,TGTGCCATCAGTTCGGGACAGGGCAATCAGCCCCAGCATTTT
TRBD2,TRBJ2-7,TRBV29-1,-,CSVEHRTSGRASYEQYF,TGCAGCGTTGAACATCGGACTAGCGGGAGGGCCTCCTACGAGCAGTACTTC
TRBD2,TRBJ2-7,TRBV18,-,CASSPELAGVDEQYF,TGTGCCAGCTCACCAGAGCTAGCGGGAGTGGACGAGCAGTACTTC
-,TRBJ1-1,TRBV10-2,-,CASMGGQDTEAFF,TGCGCCAGCATGGGGGGGCAGGACACTGAAGCTTTCTTT
-,TRBJ2-5,TRBV5-1,-,CASSAGTLQETQYF,TGCGCCAGCAGCGCAGGGACTCTTCAAGAGACCCAGTACTTC
-,TRBJ2-7,TRBV5-1,-,CASSPRTAAAYEQYF,TGCGCCAGCAGCCCACGAACAGCGGCGGCCTACGAGCAGTACTTC
TRBD2,TRBJ2-1,TRBV6-4,-,CASSEGTSGVHNEQFF,TGTGCCAGCAGTGAGGGGACTAGCGGGGTCCACAATGAGCAGTTCTTC
TRBD1,TRBJ1-4,TRBV18,-,CASSPRDLDRVYDEKLFF,TGTGCCAGCTCACCGAGAGACTTGGACAGGGTGTACGATGAAAAACTGTTTTTT
-,TRBJ2-3,TRBV18,-,CASSPPTGGTDTQYF,TGTGCCAGCTCACCACCCACAGGAGGCACAGATACGCAGTATTTT
-,TRBJ2-7,TRBV28,-,CASSLFAVHEQYF,TGTGCCAGCAGTTTATTCGCCGTCCACGAGCAGTACTTC
-,TRBJ2-5,TRBV10-1,-,CASSVQDQETQYF,TGCGCCAGCAGTGTGCAGGACCAAGAGACCCAGTACTTC
TRBD1,TRBJ2-1,TRBV2,-,CASSEQGVGNEQFF,TGTGCCAGCAGTGAGCAGGGGGTCGGGAATGAGCAGTTCTTC
-,TRBJ2-1,TRBV12-5,once,CASGRGTPGYNEQFF,TGTGCTAGTGGGAGGGGGACTCCCGGCTACAATGAGCAGTTCTTC
TRBD2,TRBJ2-7,TRBV4-1,-,CASSPRAGGPGKYF,TGCGCCAGCAGCCCCCGAGCGGGAGGGCCCGGGAAGTACTTC
-,TRBJ1-5,TRBV7-8,-,CASSPGEPWQAQHF,TGTGCCAGCAGCCCAGGGGAGCCATGGCAGGCCCAGCATTTT
-,TRBJ2-1,TRBV7-3,once,CASSQPSAGNEQFF,TGTGCCAGCAGCCAACCTAGCGCGGGCAATGAGCAGTTCTTC
TRBD2,TRBJ2-7,TRBV28,-,CASSALGAGVEQYF,TGTGCCAGCAGCGCCCTCGGGGCGGGAGTGGAGCAGTACTTC
TRBD2,TRBJ2-2,TRBV15,once,CATSRDPPGEGNTGELFF,TGTGCCACCAGCAGAGATCCTCCGGGGGAGGGGAACACCGGGGAGCTGTTTTTT
-,TRBJ1-4,TRBV5-6,-,CASSLGGQSSAKKLFF,TGTGCCAGCAGCTTGGGTGGACAGAGCAGCGCCAAAAAACTGTTTTTT
TRBD2,TRBJ2-7,TRBV29-1,once,CSVERLAGVGEQYF,TGCAGCGTCGAGAGACTAGCGGGAGTAGGGGAGCAGTACTTC
-,TRBJ2-2,TRBV5-1,once,CAVRGGPNTGELFF,TGCGCCGTACGAGGGGGACCCAACACCGGGGAGCTGTTTTTT
TRBD2,TRBJ2-2,TRBV10-3,-,CAISAQREVAGELFF,TGTGCCATCAGTGCCCAGCGGGAGGTCGCCGGGGAGCTGTTTTTT
-,TRBJ1-5,TRBV4-1,-,CASSQGRQPQHF,TGCGCCAGCAGCCAAGGCCGCCAGCCCCAGCATTTT
-,TRBJ2-7,TRBV4-3,-,CASSHNRAGDYEQYF,TGCGCCAGCAGCCATAACAGGGCAGGGGACTACGAGCAGTACTTC